This T cell receptor beta chain was captured in a study of siplizumab effects on memory and regulatory T cells. Findings of the study overall: Tregs proliferating in siplizumab cultures lacked confirmation of their suppressive function. Siplizumab caused a significant drop in alloreactive sequences traceable to unstimulated CD4+ memory cells. Unstimulated subsets were the mapping target of only a minor fraction of alloreactive clones. Most proliferating CD4+ or CD8+ clones, roughly 75-96%, had no naive or memory assignment.

On this clone: Its antigen is unidentified.

Looked up from germline, CDR1 is LNHNV and CDR2 is YYDKDF (reference sequence). This CDR3 is 14 amino acids long. Germline trimming cut 1 base from V and 5 bases from J; bases unmatched to any gene: 5. Data came from immunoSEQ multiplex PCR; TCRdb stores just in-frame clones and leaves some out. The table has around 110,000 clones, 90% to 95% seen once; the top ten hold around 1.7%. This clonotype was obtained from a human donor in good health. Material: non-Treg CD4+ T cells sorted from blood. The chain employs TRBV15 and TRBJ2-7, with 7 bases identical to TRBD2. CDR3 DNA: TGTGCCACCAGCAGAGGCGGGAGTCCCCACGAGCAGTACTTC. This gives the protein CATSRGGSPHEQYF.